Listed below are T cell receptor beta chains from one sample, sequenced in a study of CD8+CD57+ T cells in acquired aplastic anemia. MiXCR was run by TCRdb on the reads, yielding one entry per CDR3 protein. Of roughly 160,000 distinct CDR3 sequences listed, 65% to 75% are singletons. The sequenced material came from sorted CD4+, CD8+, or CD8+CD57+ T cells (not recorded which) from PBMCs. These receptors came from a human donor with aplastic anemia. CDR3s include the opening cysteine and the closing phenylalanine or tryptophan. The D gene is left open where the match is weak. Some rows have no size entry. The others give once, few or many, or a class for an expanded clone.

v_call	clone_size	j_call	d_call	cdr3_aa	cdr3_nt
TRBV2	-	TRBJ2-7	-	CASNLGDEQYF	TGTGCCAGCAACTTGGGGGACGAGCAGTACTTC
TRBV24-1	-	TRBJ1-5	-	CATSETRPAVGPQHF	TGTGCCACCAGCGAGACCAGGCCTGCGGTGGGGCCCCAGCATTTT
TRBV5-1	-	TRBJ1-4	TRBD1	CASSLGGQNEKLFF	TGCGCCAGCAGCTTGGGGGGACAGAATGAAAAACTGTTTTTT
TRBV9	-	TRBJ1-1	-	CASSLDGGSTEAFF	TGTGCCAGCAGCTTGGACGGGGGATCGACTGAAGCTTTCTTT
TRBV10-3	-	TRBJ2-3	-	CAISLTSSTDTQYF	TGTGCCATCAGCCTGACTTCTAGCACAGATACGCAGTATTTT
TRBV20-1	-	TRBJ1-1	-	CSAFRDGLNTEAFF	TGCAGTGCTTTCCGGGACGGACTGAACACTGAAGCTTTCTTT
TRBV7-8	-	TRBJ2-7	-	CASSYGGTAPYEQYF	TGTGCCAGCAGCTACGGGGGGACAGCACCCTACGAGCAGTACTTC
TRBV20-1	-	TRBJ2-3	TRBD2	CSLAGGFSTQYF	TGCAGCCTAGCGGGGGGGTTTAGTACGCAGTATTTT
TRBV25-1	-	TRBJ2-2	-	CASNGAGEAGELFF	TGTGCCAGCAACGGGGCAGGAGAAGCCGGGGAGCTGTTTTTT
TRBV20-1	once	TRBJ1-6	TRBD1	CSVLGQGNEASPLHF	TGCAGTGTCCTTGGACAGGGCAATGAGGCTTCACCCCTCCACTTT
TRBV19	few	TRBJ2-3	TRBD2	CASKAGSRDTQYF	TGTGCCAGTAAAGCGGGATCGAGGGATACGCAGTATTTT
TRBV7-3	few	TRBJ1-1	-	CASSPTRVTEAFF	TGTGCCAGCAGCCCAACCCGAGTCACTGAAGCTTTCTTT
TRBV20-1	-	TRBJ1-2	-	CSASPGDYGYTF	TGCAGTGCTAGCCCAGGGGACTATGGCTACACCTTC
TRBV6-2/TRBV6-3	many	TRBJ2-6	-	CASTTGSISGANVLTF	TGTGCCAGCACCACGGGCAGTATTAGTGGGGCCAACGTCCTGACTTTC
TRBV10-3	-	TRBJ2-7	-	CASSPSSGSYEQYF	TGTGCCAGCAGCCCTTCCTCCGGGAGCTACGAGCAGTACTTC
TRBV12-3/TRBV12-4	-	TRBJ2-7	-	CASSLSTEQYF	TGTGCCAGCAGTTTATCTACAGAGCAGTACTTC
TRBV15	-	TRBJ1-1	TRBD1	CATSRGSQGTEAFF	TGTGCCACCAGCAGAGGGTCACAGGGGACTGAAGCTTTCTTT
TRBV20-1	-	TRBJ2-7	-	CSARQVSYEQYF	TGCAGTGCTAGGCAGGTCTCCTACGAGCAGTACTTC
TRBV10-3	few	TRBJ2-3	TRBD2	CASRRTSGRVDTQYF	TGTGCCAGCAGAAGGACTAGCGGGAGAGTAGATACGCAGTATTTT
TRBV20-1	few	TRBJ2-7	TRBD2	CSASAGGSSYEQYF	TGCAGTGCCTCAGCGGGAGGGAGCTCCTACGAGCAGTACTTC
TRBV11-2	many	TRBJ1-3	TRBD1	CASTTYRGNGNTIYF	TGTGCCAGCACCACTTACAGGGGAAATGGAAACACCATATATTTT
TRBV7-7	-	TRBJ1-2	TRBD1	CASSHATGGEDYGYTF	TGTGCCAGCAGCCACGCGACAGGGGGCGAGGACTATGGCTACACCTTC
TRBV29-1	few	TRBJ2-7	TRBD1	CSVEESGTGFYEQYF	TGCAGCGTTGAAGAAAGTGGGACAGGGTTCTACGAGCAGTACTTC
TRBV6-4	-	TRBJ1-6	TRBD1	CASSRDRWNSPLHF	TGTGCCAGCAGCCGGGACAGATGGAATTCACCCCTCCACTTT
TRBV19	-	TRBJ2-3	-	CASSRRTGRGDTQYF	TGTGCCAGTAGTAGGAGGACAGGGAGGGGAGATACGCAGTATTTT
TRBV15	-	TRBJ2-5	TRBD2	CATSGRLAGGEETQYF	TGTGCCACCAGCGGCCGACTAGCGGGGGGGGAAGAGACCCAGTACTTC